A selection of T cell receptor beta chains follows, all from one sample in a study of blood T cell repertoires in COVID-19. Measured with immunoSEQ multiplex PCR; TCRdb has only the in-frame clones, and not every one. The table records under 500,000 clones, 70% to 90% of them present only once. The sample taken for sequencing was PBMCs or T cells enriched from blood (not recorded which). Receptors originate from a young woman with acute COVID-19. The CDR3 runs from the conserved cysteine through the conserved F or W.

J: TRBJ1-1; V: TRBV7-2; CDR3: CASSLERTEKAFF
J: TRBJ2-5; V: TRBV6-5; CDR3: CASSYGTSGGATQYF
J: TRBJ2-3; V: TRBV12-3/TRBV12-4; CDR3: CASRAHSTDTQYF
J: TRBJ2-3; V: TRBV24-1; CDR3: CATVSSGGTQYF
J: TRBJ1-2; V: TRBV30; CDR3: CAWSGGSKNYGYTF
J: TRBJ1-2; V: TRBV5-4; CDR3: CASSLETGRKDGYTF
J: TRBJ1-1; V: TRBV20-1; CDR3: CSARSTEAFF
J: TRBJ2-3; V: TRBV7-2; CDR3: CASSQPLVGDQKDTQYF
J: TRBJ1-5; V: TRBV19; CDR3: CASQRSQYNQPQHF
J: TRBJ1-5; V: TRBV5-1; CDR3: CASSGRQPQHF
J: TRBJ2-1; V: TRBV25-1; CDR3: CASSESGWGLDYYNEQFF
J: TRBJ2-5; V: TRBV2; CDR3: CASSAGGQETQYF
J: TRBJ1-2; V: TRBV7-9; CDR3: CASSPSSNYGYTF
J: TRBJ1-2; V: TRBV5-6; CDR3: CASSFGGHGAYGYTF
J: TRBJ2-7; V: TRBV3-1/TRBV3-2; CDR3: CASSLPGLAEYHF
J: TRBJ2-1; V: TRBV12-3/TRBV12-4; CDR3: CASKLAGEGEQFF
J: TRBJ1-2; V: TRBV9; CDR3: CASSVIGGGYTF
J: TRBJ2-1; V: TRBV25-1; CDR3: CASSVLGTGIDEQFF
J: TRBJ2-7; V: TRBV19; CDR3: CASSTASQGGGYEQYF
J: TRBJ2-2; V: TRBV27; CDR3: CASADTLNTGELFF
J: TRBJ1-2; V: TRBV25-1; CDR3: CASSDLTPGAGGYGYTF
J: TRBJ2-6; V: TRBV7-9; CDR3: CASSAQNSGANVLTF
J: TRBJ2-5; V: TRBV5-1; CDR3: CASSLEGRGTLQETQYF
J: TRBJ2-5; V: TRBV18; CDR3: CASSPGADETQYF
J: TRBJ1-1; V: TRBV27; CDR3: CASSLVTGGTEAFF
J: TRBJ1-3; V: TRBV28; CDR3: CASSPGGGNTIYF
J: TRBJ1-2; V: TRBV12-3/TRBV12-4; CDR3: CASSRDRDYGYTF
J: TRBJ2-1; V: TRBV6-5; CDR3: CASSYSFRGNEQFF
J: TRBJ2-7; V: TRBV5-8; CDR3: CASSLGDRVTGEQYF
J: TRBJ1-4; V: TRBV5-1; CDR3: CASSLGDRTNEKLFF
J: TRBJ1-5; V: TRBV10-3; CDR3: CAISEGGGSQPQHF